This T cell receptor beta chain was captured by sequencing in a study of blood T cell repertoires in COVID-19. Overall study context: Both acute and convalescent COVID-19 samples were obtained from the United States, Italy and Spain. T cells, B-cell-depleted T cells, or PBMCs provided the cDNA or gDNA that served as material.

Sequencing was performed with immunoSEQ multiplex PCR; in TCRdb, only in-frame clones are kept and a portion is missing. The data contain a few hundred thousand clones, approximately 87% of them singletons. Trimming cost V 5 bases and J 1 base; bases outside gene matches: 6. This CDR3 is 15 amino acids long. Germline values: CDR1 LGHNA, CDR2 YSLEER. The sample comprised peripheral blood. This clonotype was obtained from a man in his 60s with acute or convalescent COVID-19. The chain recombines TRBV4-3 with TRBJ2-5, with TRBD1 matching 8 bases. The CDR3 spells CASSSRTGPQETQYF. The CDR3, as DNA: TGCGCCAGCAGCTCCCGGACAGGGCCCCAAGAGACCCAGTACTTC.